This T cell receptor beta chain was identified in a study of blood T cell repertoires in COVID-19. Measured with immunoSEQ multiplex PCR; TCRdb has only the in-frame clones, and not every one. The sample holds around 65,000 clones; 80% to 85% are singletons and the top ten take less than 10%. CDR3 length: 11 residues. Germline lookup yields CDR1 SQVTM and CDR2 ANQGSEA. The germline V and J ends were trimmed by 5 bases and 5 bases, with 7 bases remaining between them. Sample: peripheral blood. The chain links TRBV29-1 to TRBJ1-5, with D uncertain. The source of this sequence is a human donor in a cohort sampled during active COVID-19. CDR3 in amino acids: CSVRGDQPQHF. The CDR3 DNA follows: TGCAGCGTTCGGGGTGATCAGCCCCAGCATTTT. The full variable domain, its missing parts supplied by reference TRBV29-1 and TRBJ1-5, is SAVISQKPSRDICQRGTSLTIQCQVDSQVTMMFWYRQQPGQSLTLIATANQGSEATYESGFVIDKFPISRPNLTFSTLTVSNMSPEDSSIYLCSVRGDQPQHFGDGTRLSIL.